This TCR beta chain was identified in a study of neoadjuvant anti-PD-1 for oral cavity cancer. Study results and caveats: After neoadjuvant nivolumab, PBMC T cell clonality was significantly higher in non-responders than responders.

Six replicates per PBMC sample, mostly from roughly 0.45 ug of genomic DNA. The table came from immunoSEQ multiplex PCR; TCRdb's copy has only in-frame clones and leaves some out. The sample records 25,000 to 40,000 clones, 80% being singletons. CDR1 and CDR2 (germline): LGHNA, YSLEER. This CDR3 is 14 amino acids long. V was clipped by 1 base and J by 2 bases, with 9 bases between them. Sample time point: after neoadjuvant nivolumab, at surgical resection. Patients were newly diagnosed with stage II-IVA oral cavity squamous cell carcinoma without prior systemic or radiation treatment. Blood cells were analyzed directly, without culture or expansion. Comment on this clone: Its antigen is not known.

The V gene is TRBV4-3, the J gene TRBJ2-7, with D possibly being TRBD1 (5 bases). This sequence originates from a person between 40 and 85 years old with oral cavity squamous cell carcinoma. The sample consisted of PBMCs, taken after nivolumab (anti-PD-1) treatment. As DNA, the CDR3 is TGCGCCAGCAGCCAAGGACAGCTTGCCTACGAGCAGTACTTC. It encodes CASSQGQLAYEQYF.